This TCR beta chain was sequenced in a study of immune evolution from preneoplasia to lung adenocarcinoma. Some clones are missing from TCRdb's copy, which holds only in-frame ones; the method was immunoSEQ multiplex PCR. This table holds 25,000 to 30,000 clones, just under 75% found once. General observations from the study: Normal lung had highest clonality; later lesions appeared denser, more diverse. From normal lung to invasive adenocarcinoma, top clone frequencies appeared to decrease.

Patient tissue came from resections in Japan or China, 2014–2017. Premalignant or tumor cells were enriched by macro-dissection after pathologic assessment. This CDR3 spans 14 amino acids. CDR1 is SQVTM and CDR2 is ANQGSEA in the germline V gene. Trimming took off 1 base at V and 5 bases at J, with 14 bases between the two ends. Turning to this clone: Its target is not known.

Material: FFPE invasive lung adenocarcinoma tissue. The sequence was collected from a person between 55 and 69 years old with invasive lung adenocarcinoma. Some clones in this sample may be carry-over from other donors' samples. V gene TRBV29-1 combines with J gene TRBJ1-2, with D tentatively TRBD1 (6 bases). CDR3 DNA: TGCAGCGTTGAAGCGGATGAGGGGGTGTATGGCTACACCTTC. Its translation is CSVEADEGVYGYTF.